This T cell receptor beta chain was documented in a study of regulatory T cells in long-lasting Graves disease. The sample holds a few counts of this clonotype. Stated time point: newly diagnosed GD, antithyroid drugs for less than 3 months. Extracted RNA from PBMCs served as the source of the TCR library. An endocrinology department located in Xi'an, China, was where the patients came from. CDR3-region Arm-PCR and iRepertoire HTBI primers produced the TCR beta libraries. In the authors' methods: Samples collectively showed 62 TRBV and 11 to 15 TRBJ segments. In TCRdb, the multiplex PCR reads were re-called with MiXCR into one record per CDR3 protein. The V and J calls come from TCRdb's annotation, not from the publication. The sample has 370,000 or so distinct CDR3 sequences; about 16% are singletons. Trimming took 6 bases from V and 4 from J, leaving 13 bases between them. The CDR3 consists of 13 residues. CDR1 DFQATT and CDR2 SNEGSKA come from the germline V gene (reference sequence).

These data are also associated with another study on T cells in Graves' hyperthyroidism and ophthalmopathy. That work states: A first-round RT-PCR of the TCR CDR3 used the HTBI primer set. Among thyroid clonotypes expanded above 0.001, most also appeared in blood.

This TCR was recovered from a woman aged 18 to 35 with Graves disease. The rearrangement joins TRBV20-1 to TRBJ1-3; D is undetermined. The starting material was peripheral blood mononuclear cells (PBMCs), obtained at new diagnosis, from a patient treated with antithyroid drugs. The CDR3 spells CSAWEASGNTIYF. Here the CDR3 DNA reads TGCAGTGCGTGGGAAGCCAGCGGAAACACCATATATTTT.